This T cell receptor (beta chain) stems from a study of somatic mutations in cytotoxic T cells in rheumatoid arthritis. Overall study: Purity of nearly 100% was reached when some V beta antibody-stained T-cell populations were flow-sorted, including V beta1+ cells sequenced for TCRB. Findings of the study overall: No age-related increase in CD8+ clonality was seen in healthy controls, but one was seen in rheumatoid arthritis patients.

The V end was cut by 1 base, the J end by 2 bases, with 9 bases between. Germline assignment: CDR1 SGHRS and CDR2 YFSETQ. The CDR3 loop spans 14 amino acids. Turning to this clone: Antigen unknown.

Authors' analysis steps: Matches to published virus-specific TCRB sequences were rare among patient CD8+ clones larger than 1%. TCRdb's table, derived via immunoSEQ multiplex PCR, lists solely in-frame clones and lacks some. The DNA was the basis for D and trimming; V, J and clone size are from that table. This sample carries about 3,800 clones, roughly 74% of them seen once, and the ten largest clones take roughly 25%. V and J are TRBV5-1 and TRBJ1-2; D is undetermined. Sample: CD8+ T cells sorted from blood. The receptor's source is an adult with rheumatoid arthritis. The CDR3 sequence is CASSLTVGNYGYTF. Written as DNA, the CDR3 is TGCGCCAGCAGCTTGACGGTCGGGAACTATGGCTACACCTTC.